This T cell receptor (beta chain) comes out of a study of response to subunit inactivated influenza vaccine. General study findings and limits: The authors suggested that few new T cells are recruited per seasonal influenza vaccination.

Concerning this clonotype: No antigen is known for it.

TCRdb itself ran the RT-PCR reads through MiXCR, one entry per CDR3 protein. The repertoire includes 600,000 to 850,000 distinct CDR3 sequences, roughly 15% of them detected once, and about 7.6% sits in the top ten. The CDR3 runs 16 residues. The germline V gene has CDR1 DFQATT and CDR2 SNEGSKA (reference sequence). V lost 1 base, J lost 6 bases, and 22 bases lay in between. This receptor was taken from a man between 45 and 60 years old who received an inactivated influenza vaccine. The sample was PBMCs from blood, taken approximately 15 days before vaccination. V gene TRBV20-1 combines with J gene TRBJ2-7, with a possible D match to TRBD2 (6 bases). CDR3 bases: TGCAGTGCTAGAGTCGCCACGCCGGGAGACAGAACCGAGCAGTACTTC. Its translation: CSARVATPGDRTEQYF.